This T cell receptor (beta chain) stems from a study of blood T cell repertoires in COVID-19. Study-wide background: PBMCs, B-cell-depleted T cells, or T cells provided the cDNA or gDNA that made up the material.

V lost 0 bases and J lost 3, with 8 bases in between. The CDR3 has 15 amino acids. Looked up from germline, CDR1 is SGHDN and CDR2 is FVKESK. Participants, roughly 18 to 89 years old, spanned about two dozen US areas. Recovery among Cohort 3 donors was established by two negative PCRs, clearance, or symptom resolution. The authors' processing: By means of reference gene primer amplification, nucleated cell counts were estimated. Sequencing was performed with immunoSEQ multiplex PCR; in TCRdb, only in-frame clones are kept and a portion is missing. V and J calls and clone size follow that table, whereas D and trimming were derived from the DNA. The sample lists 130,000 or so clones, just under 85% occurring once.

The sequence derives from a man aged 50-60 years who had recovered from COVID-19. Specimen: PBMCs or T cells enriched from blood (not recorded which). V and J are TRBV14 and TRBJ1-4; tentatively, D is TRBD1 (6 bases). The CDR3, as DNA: TGTGCCAGCAGCCAAGATGCAGGGGCTAATGAAAAACTGTTTTTT. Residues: CASSQDAGANEKLFF.